This TCR beta chain was recorded in a study of molecular identifiers for immune sequencing clone quantification (dated by TCRdb to the late 2010s). Turning to the overall study: For a replicate experiment, the RNA from either roughly 18,000 or 92,000 naive CD8 T cells was divided into five aliquots, and four of those aliquots went on to sequencing. CD8 T cells were used in a methods study to benchmark molecular-identifier clustering-based TCR repertoire sequencing (MIDCIRS) and TCR RNA copy counting.

Regarding this clonotype: What this receptor recognizes is not known. No base qualities exist here, and no much larger clone lies one base off it.

Naive CD8 T cell libraries were made from about 20,000 to 1,000,000 sorted cells using 10%, 30% or 50% of purified RNA. Naive CD8 T cells were FACS-sorted as CD8+CD4-CCR7+CD45RA+ on a BD FACSAria II into RLT Plus buffer. To test detection sensitivity, Jurkat RNA equivalent to under 12 TCR copies was spiked into samples of roughly 17,000-1,000,000 naive CD8 T cells. CD8 T cells were enriched with RosetteSep CD8+ T Cell Enrichment Cocktail and Ficoll-Paque, followed by ACK red cell lysis. Libraries were made using PCR. Instrument used: NextSeq 500. Bulk TCR libraries were generated as previously described, with the TCR primers listed in Table S5 used. Total RNA was purified with the Qiagen AllPrep DNA/RNA kit. Reads from multiple sequencing runs of the same library were pooled before analysis. As for the original processing: Reads were retained only if their TCR constant sequence matched exactly, and those retained reads were trimmed to 150 nt and grouped according to their 12-nt molecular barcodes. Reads inside each barcode group were sub-clustered using a 15% Levenshtein threshold, and a quality-weighted consensus sequence was constructed for each RNA molecule. Non-functional sequences were excluded, and lower-count sequences lying one edit away from another sequence were also excluded. On the basis of fitting two negative binomial distributions, barcode sub-clusters with fewer than 20% of the maximum read count were discarded. The public reads were reanalyzed by TCRdb: fastp trimming at Q25, MiXCR alignment, in-frame beta chains only. Every entry covers one CDR3 protein and lists the most common genes and DNA from its rows. The V and J calls were not made by the authors but by TCRdb's processing. The sample table records about 510,000 distinct CDR3 sequences; roughly 26% of these occur just once. The ten top clones hold roughly 0.79% of the sample.

Beyond this particular receptor, the publication reports: The naive libraries included spiked-in Jurkat TCR RNA (about ten copies' worth), and this RNA is not part of the donor repertoire. Without barcode sub-clustering, chimeric consensus sequences inflated TCR diversity; chimeras reached as high as 47%. Spiked-in Jurkat TCR RNA equivalent to a single cell was reported to be detectable even among 800,000 to 1,000,000 naive CD8 T cells. In CMV-specific effector cells, clones with more than 20 RNA copies accounted for over 98% of molecules, whereas in naive cells such clones accounted for under 1%. Highly expanded clone sizes could be underestimated because identical TCR molecules may share a barcode. Roughly 2.8 recovered TCR RNA copies per cell were obtained by modeling, versus about 9.7 by digital PCR, implying a capture efficiency of 25% to 30%.

CDR1 and CDR2, per the germline V gene (reference sequence), are GTSNPN and SVGIG. The CDR3 sequence holds 15 residues, the cysteine and phenylalanine included. The kept DNA is CDR3 alone, 45 bases in frame from the first base. V is pared back by 2 bases and J by 3 bases, with 16 bases lying between the germline termini. Sequencing input: naive CD8+ T cells from blood, with Jurkat cell RNA spiked in. The label giving this sample's cell subset or site can be read as: FACS-sorted CD8+CD4-CCR7+CD45RA+ naive T cells. The origin of this receptor is a human donor in good health. Some libraries in this study had Jurkat cell RNA spiked in. The V and J genes are TRBV30 and TRBJ1-1; TRBD1 might be the D gene, on 6 matching bases. The CDR3 protein sequence reads: CAWSKQGWGDTEAFF. The nucleotides read TGTGCCTGGAGTAAACAGGGCTGGGGAGACACTGAAGCTTTCTTT.